One sample yielded the 5 T cell receptor beta chains listed below, sequenced in a study of T cells after yellow fever vaccination. TCRdb re-called the 5' RACE reads through MiXCR, storing one row per CDR3 protein. The sample has over 250,000 distinct CDR3 sequences; roughly 4.3% are singletons. The sample here was PBMCs, taken 5 days after the yellow fever booster vaccination. The source is a man aged 18 to 29 who received the YFV17D yellow fever vaccine.

V and J are TRBV5-1 and TRBJ1-2, with a weak D call TRBD1 (5 bases). CDR1 is SGHRS, CDR2 YFSETQ, per germline. The CDR3 covers 14 residues. Trimming stripped 4 bases from V and 4 bases from J, with 14 bases between. In DNA, the CDR3 is TGCGCCAGCAGCGCGAGCGGGGGTAGCTATGGCTACACCTTC. Amino acids: CASSASGGSYGYTF.

This clonotype was detected ten times or more. The chain is built from TRBV5-1 and TRBJ2-1; D is possibly TRBD2 (6 bases). The CDR3 sequence is 14 residues long. Per the germline V gene, CDR1 is SGHRS and CDR2 is YFSETQ. Deletions cut 5 bases from V and 4 bases from J, with 13 bases between. The CDR3 coding sequence is TGCGCCAGCAGTATAGCAGGAGGGTACAATGAGCAGTTCTTC. It yields the protein CASSIAGGYNEQFF. The full variable domain, in which reference TRBV5-1 and TRBJ2-1 provide the parts outside the CDR3, is KAGVTQTPRYLIKTRGQQVTLSCSPISGHRSVSWYQQTPGQGLQFLFEYFSETQRNKGNFPGRFSGRQFSNSRSEMNVSTLELGDSALYLCASSIAGGYNEQFFGPGTRLTVL.

This clonotype was counted a few times. The chain is built from TRBV5-6 and TRBJ2-3; D remains unclear. CDR3 length: 14 amino acids. V was shortened by 1 base and J by 2 bases, with 8 bases between the two germline ends. The V gene's germline CDR1 is SGHDT and CDR2 YYEEEE. CDR3 sequence reads: CASSLKSITDTQYF. DNA for the CDR3: TGTGCCAGCAGCTTGAAGAGTATCACAGATACGCAGTATTTT. The entire variable domain, with the rest obtained from reference TRBV5-6 and TRBJ2-3, is as follows: DAGVTQSPTHLIKTRGQQVTLRCSPKSGHDTVSWYQQALGQGPQFIFQYYEEEERQRGNFPDRFSGHQFPNYSSELNVNALLLGDSALYLCASSLKSITDTQYFGPGTRLTVL.

The table lists this clonotype with a few counts. The gene calls are TRBV20-1 and TRBJ2-1; tentatively, D is TRBD2 (7 bases). CDR1 is DFQATT, CDR2 SNEGSKA, per germline (reference sequence). The CDR3 extends over 16 amino acids. The V end lost 6 bases, the J end lost 0 bases, and 18 bases lay between the germline ends. The CDR3 sequence is CSAPGWRGLSYNEQFF. In DNA form, the CDR3 reads TGCAGTGCCCCCGGCTGGCGGGGGCTCTCCTACAATGAGCAGTTCTTC.

This clonotype turned up a few times. This chain joins TRBV7-9 and TRBJ1-1, with D perhaps matching TRBD1 (6 bases). Trimming shortened V by 2 bases and J by 11 bases, and 21 bases separated the two germline ends. Per germline, CDR1 SEHNR and CDR2 FQNEAQ (reference sequence). CDR3 length equals 15 residues. DNA for the CDR3: TGTGCCAGCAGCTTATTAAGTCTTACCGGGGGCAATGCTTTCTTT. This encodes CASSLLSLTGGNAFF. Full variable domain (outside the CDR3, taken from reference TRBV7-9 and TRBJ1-1): DTGVSQNPRHKITKRGQNVTFRCDPISEHNRLYWYRQTLGQGPEFLTYFQNEAQLEKSRLLSDRFSAERPKGSFSTLEIQRTEQGDSAMYLCASSLLSLTGGNAFFGQGTRLTVV.